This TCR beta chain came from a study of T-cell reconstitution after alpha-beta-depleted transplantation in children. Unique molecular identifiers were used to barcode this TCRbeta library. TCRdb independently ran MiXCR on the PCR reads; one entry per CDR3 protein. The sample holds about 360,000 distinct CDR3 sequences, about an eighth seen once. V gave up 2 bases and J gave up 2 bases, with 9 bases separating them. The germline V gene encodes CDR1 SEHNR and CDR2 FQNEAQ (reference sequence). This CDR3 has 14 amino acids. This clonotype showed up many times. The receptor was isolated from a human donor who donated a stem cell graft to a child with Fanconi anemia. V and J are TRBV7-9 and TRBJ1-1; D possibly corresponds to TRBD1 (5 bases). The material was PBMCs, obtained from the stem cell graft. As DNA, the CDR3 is TGTGCCAGCAGCTTAAACACAGGAAACACTGAAGCTTTCTTT. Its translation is CASSLNTGNTEAFF.